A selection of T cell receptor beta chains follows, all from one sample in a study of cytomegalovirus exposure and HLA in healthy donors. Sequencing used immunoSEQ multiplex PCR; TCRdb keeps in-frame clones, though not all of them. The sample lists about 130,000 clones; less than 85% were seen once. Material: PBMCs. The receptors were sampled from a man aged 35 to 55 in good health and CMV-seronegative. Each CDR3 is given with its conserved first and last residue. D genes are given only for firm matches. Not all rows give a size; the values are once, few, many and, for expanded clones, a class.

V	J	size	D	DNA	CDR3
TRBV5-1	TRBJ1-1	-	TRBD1	TGCGCCAGCAGAAGACAGGGGGCATCGGAAGCTTTCTTT	CASRRQGASEAFF
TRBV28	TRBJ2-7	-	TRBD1	TGTGCCACCCAGAACCCGGGACAGAGCTACGAGCAGTACTTC	CATQNPGQSYEQYF
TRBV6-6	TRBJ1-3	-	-	TGTGCCAGCAGACGGACAGATGGCATCTTGAACACCATATATTTT	CASRRTDGILNTIYF
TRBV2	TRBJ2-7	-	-	TGTGCCAGCAGTGATCTGGCAGGGGCTTCCTACGAGCAGTACTTC	CASSDLAGASYEQYF
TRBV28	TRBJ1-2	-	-	TGTGCCAGCAGTTTAGACGGAGACTATGGCTACACCTTC	CASSLDGDYGYTF
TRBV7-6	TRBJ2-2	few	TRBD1	TGTGCCAGCTCTCCGGCAGGGGGTTTCACCGGGGAGCTGTTTTTT	CASSPAGGFTGELFF
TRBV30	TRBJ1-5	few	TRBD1	TGTGCCTGGACAGTCGGGGGGACAGGCGCTCAGCCCCAGCATTTT	CAWTVGGTGAQPQHF
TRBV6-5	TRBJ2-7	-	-	TGTGCCAGCAGTTACACGACACTTTCGGAATCCTACGAGCAGTACTTC	CASSYTTLSESYEQYF
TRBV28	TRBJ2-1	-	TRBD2	TGTGCCAGCAGCCTAGCGGGAGGTGCCTACAATGAGCAGTTCTTC	CASSLAGGAYNEQFF
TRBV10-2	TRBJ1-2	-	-	TGCGCCAGCAGCCCGGACGGAGGTGGCTACACCTTC	CASSPDGGGYTF
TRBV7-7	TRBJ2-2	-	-	TGTGCCAGCAGCCAAGGGAGAGCCGGGGAGCTGTTTTTT	CASSQGRAGELFF
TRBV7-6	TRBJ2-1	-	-	TGTGCCAGCAGCTTAGAGGGCCGGGGATTAAGCTCCTACAATGAGCAGTTCTTC	CASSLEGRGLSSYNEQFF
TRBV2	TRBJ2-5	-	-	TGTGCCAGCAAACAGACACCCCAGGGGACCCAGTACTTC	CASKQTPQGTQYF
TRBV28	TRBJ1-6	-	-	TGTGCCAGCAGTTTGCCCCTGGGCTCACCCCTCCACTTT	CASSLPLGSPLHF
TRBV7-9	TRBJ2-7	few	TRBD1	TGTGCCAGCAGCTTAGTGGGGACAGGTTCCTACGAGCAGTACTTC	CASSLVGTGSYEQYF
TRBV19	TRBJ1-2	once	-	TGTGCCAGTAGTATAGGGCCGGGGGACCCCACCTATGGCTACACCTTC	CASSIGPGDPTYGYTF
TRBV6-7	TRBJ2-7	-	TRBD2	TGTGCCAGCAGTCCAAATAGCGGGAGGGCCCCCTACGAGCAGTACTTC	CASSPNSGRAPYEQYF
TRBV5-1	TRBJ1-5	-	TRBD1	TGCGCCAGCAGCCCGACAGGGGCCAGCAATCAGCCCCAGCATTTT	CASSPTGASNQPQHF
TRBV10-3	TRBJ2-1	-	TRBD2	TGTGCCATCAATCCCTCGTTCCGGGGGGGCCCGGATGAGCAGTTCTTC	CAINPSFRGGPDEQFF
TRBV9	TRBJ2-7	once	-	TGTGCCAGCAGCCCCTCGACTAACTCCTACGAGCAGTACTTC	CASSPSTNSYEQYF
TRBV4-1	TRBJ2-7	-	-	TGCGCCAGCAGCCAAGAACAGGCGGACTACGAGCAGTACTTC	CASSQEQADYEQYF
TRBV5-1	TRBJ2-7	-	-	TGCGCCAGCAGCTTGGTGCAACAGGGAAACGAGCAGTACTTC	CASSLVQQGNEQYF
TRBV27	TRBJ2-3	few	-	TGTGCCAGCAGGTTGGGAGAGTGGGGAGATACGCAGTATTTT	CASRLGEWGDTQYF
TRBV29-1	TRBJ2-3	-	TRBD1	TGCAGCGTTACCACCGGGACAGGGTCCGCAGATACGCAGTATTTT	CSVTTGTGSADTQYF
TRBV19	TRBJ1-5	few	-	TGTGCCAGTAGTATAACAGGGTATAGCAATCAGCCCCAGCATTTT	CASSITGYSNQPQHF
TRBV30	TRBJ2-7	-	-	TGTGCCTGGAGTGGGGGAGTCTCTGGCGAGCAGTACTTC	CAWSGGVSGEQYF
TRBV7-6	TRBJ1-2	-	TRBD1	TGTGCCAGCAGCTTAGGACCAACCACGACAGGGGAAGGCTACACCTTC	CASSLGPTTTGEGYTF
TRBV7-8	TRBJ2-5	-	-	TGTGCCAGCAGCCGAACTGGACAGTACCAAGAGACCCAGTACTTC	CASSRTGQYQETQYF
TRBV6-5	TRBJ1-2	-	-	TGTGCCAGCAGTTTCGGTAGACAGGACTATGGCTACACCTTC	CASSFGRQDYGYTF
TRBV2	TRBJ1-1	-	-	TGTGCCAGCAGTGTACAGGAAAACACTGAAGCTTTCTTT	CASSVQENTEAFF
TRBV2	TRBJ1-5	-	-	TGTGCCAGCAGTGCGGAGGGATCGGGTCAACAGCCCCAGCATTTT	CASSAEGSGQQPQHF
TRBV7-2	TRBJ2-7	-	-	TGTGCCAGCAGCCTCACAGGGTTAAGTAACGAGCAGTACTTC	CASSLTGLSNEQYF
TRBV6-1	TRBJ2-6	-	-	TGTGCCAGCTACTTCCACTCTGGGGCCAACGTCCTGACTTTC	CASYFHSGANVLTF
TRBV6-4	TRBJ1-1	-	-	TGTGCCAGCAGCGCCGGGGTTAACACTGAAGCTTTCTTT	CASSAGVNTEAFF
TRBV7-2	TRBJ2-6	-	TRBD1	TGTGCCAGCAGCCGCAGGACAGGGGGCTCTGGGGCCAACGTCCTGACTTTC	CASSRRTGGSGANVLTF
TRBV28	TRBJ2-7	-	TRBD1	TGTGCCAGCAGTCCCGGGACAGGGTTATACGAGCAGTACTTC	CASSPGTGLYEQYF
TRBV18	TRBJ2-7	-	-	TGTGCCAGCTCACCCCCCGCAGGGGCCCACGAGCAGTACTTC	CASSPPAGAHEQYF
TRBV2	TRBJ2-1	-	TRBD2	TGTGCCAGCAGTTTCATAGCGGGGGGCGAGTTCTTC	CASSFIAGGEFF
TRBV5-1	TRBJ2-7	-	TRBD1	TGCGCCAGCAGCGGGCTCGGGACAGATTCCTACGAGCAGTACTTC	CASSGLGTDSYEQYF
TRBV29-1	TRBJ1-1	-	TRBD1	TGCAGCGTGACCCCGGGACAGCAATACAGGGACACTGAAGCTTTCTTT	CSVTPGQQYRDTEAFF
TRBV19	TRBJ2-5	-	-	TGTGCCAGTAGTATGACCAGGGAAGAGACCCAGTACTTC	CASSMTREETQYF
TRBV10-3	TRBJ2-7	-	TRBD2	TGTGCCACCGGACTAGCGGGAGAGGACGAGCAGTACTTC	CATGLAGEDEQYF
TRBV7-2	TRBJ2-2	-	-	TGTGCCAGCAGCTTTACACCGAACACCGGGGAGCTGTTTTTT	CASSFTPNTGELFF
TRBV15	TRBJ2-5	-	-	TGTGCCACCAGCAGAGCGCCAGAAGAGACCCAGTACTTC	CATSRAPEETQYF
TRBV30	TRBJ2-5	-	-	TGTGCCTGGAGTGTACGGGGGTTGGAGACCCAGTACTTC	CAWSVRGLETQYF
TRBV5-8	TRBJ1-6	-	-	TGTGCCAGCAGCTTATGGACGGACTTGAATTCACCCCTCCACTTT	CASSLWTDLNSPLHF
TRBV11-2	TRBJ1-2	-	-	TGTGCCAGCAGCCCAGGCTATAGGTATTTTGGCTACACCTTC	CASSPGYRYFGYTF
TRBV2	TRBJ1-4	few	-	TGTGCCAGCAGTGAACAGGGGACCTTTAATGAAAAACTGTTTTTT	CASSEQGTFNEKLFF
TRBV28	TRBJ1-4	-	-	TGTGCCAGCACTGCAACTAATGAAAAACTGTTTTTT	CASTATNEKLFF
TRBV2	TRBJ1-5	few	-	TGTGCCAGCCTGGAGGGAAACAATCAGCCCCAGCATTTT	CASLEGNNQPQHF
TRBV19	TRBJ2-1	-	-	TGTGCCAGTAGTACCCAGGGCGACCGCTTGGGGAGGTACCAGTTCTTC	CASSTQGDRLGRYQFF
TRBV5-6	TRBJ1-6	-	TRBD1	TGTGCCAGCAGCTCCCGGACAGGGAGCCTAAATTCACCCCTCCACTTT	CASSSRTGSLNSPLHF